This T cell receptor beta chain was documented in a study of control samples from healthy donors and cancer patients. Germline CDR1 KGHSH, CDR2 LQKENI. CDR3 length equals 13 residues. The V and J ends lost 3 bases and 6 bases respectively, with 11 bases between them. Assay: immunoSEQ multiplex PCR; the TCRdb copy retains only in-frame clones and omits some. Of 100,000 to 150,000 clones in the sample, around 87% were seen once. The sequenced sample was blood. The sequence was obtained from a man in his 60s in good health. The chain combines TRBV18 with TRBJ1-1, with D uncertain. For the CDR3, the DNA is TGTGCCAGCTCACCGTACGGTTTCGCTGAAGCTTTCTTT. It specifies CASSPYGFAEAFF.